Following are 8 T cell receptor beta chains from one sample sequenced in a study of OX40 agonist ivuxolimab in advanced cancers. The method was immunoSEQ multiplex PCR; TCRdb's version includes in-frame clones alone and lacks a portion of them. The sample gives around 63,000 clones, roughly nine tenths of which show up once; more than 1% is in the top ten. The sequencing here drew on CD4+ or CD8+ T cells sorted from blood, taken in a trial of the OX40 agonist ivuxolimab. The origin of the receptors is an adult with an advanced solid tumor such as melanoma, head and neck, liver or kidney cancer.

The genes are TRBV6-1 and TRBJ1-4; D unclear. Trimming left V 3 bases short and J 4 bases short, with 18 bases between. Looked up from germline, CDR1 is MNHNS and CDR2 is SASEGT. CDR3 size: 17 residues. For the CDR3, the DNA is TGTGCCAGCAGTGACGCTTGGTGGGCAGGCATTAATGAAAAACTGTTTTTT. It translates to CASSDAWWAGINEKLFF.

The gene calls are TRBV5-6 and TRBJ1-3; D is ambiguous. The CDR3 extends over 13 amino acids. Trimming stripped 4 bases from V and 4 bases from J, with 9 bases between. Germline V gene data show CDR1 as SGHDT and CDR2 as YYEEEE. The CDR3 nucleotides read TGTGCCAGCAGCCCTGGGGAAGGAAACACCATATATTTT. Translated, it gives CASSPGEGNTIYF.

This chain connects TRBV11-1 to TRBJ2-1; 7 bases match TRBD2. The length of the CDR3 is 14 residues. Germline CDR1 reads SGHAT; CDR2 reads FQDESV (reference sequence). Germline trimming cut 6 bases from V and 4 bases from J; bases unmatched to any gene: 6. The DNA of the CDR3 is TGTGCCAGCAGAGCAGCGGGGCGGTACAATGAGCAGTTCTTC. Protein sequence: CASRAAGRYNEQFF.

The chain employs TRBV7-9 and TRBJ2-4, with D perhaps matching TRBD1 (6 bases). The CDR3 is 15 amino acids. With 6 bases removed from V and 1 base from J, the gap between germline ends came to 13 bases. Germline CDR1 and CDR2: SEHNR and FQNEAQ (reference sequence). The CDR3 region has the DNA TGTGCCAGCAGTCCAGATACAGGGGCCAAAAACATTCAGTACTTC. It is translated as CASSPDTGAKNIQYF.

CDR3 nucleotides: TGTGCCAGCAGCTTAAGGCCGGGACTAGCCTACGTGGATGAGCAGTTCTTC. Translating gives CASSLRPGLAYVDEQFF. This chain uses TRBV7-9 with TRBJ2-1, with 9 bases lining up with TRBD2. The CDR3 spans 17 residues. Germline V gene data show CDR1 as SEHNR and CDR2 as FQNEAQ (reference sequence). J was trimmed by 8 bases and V by 2 bases; bases with no gene match: 13. The full variable domain, completed using reference TRBV7-9 and TRBJ2-1, is DTGVSQNPRHKITKRGQNVTFRCDPISEHNRLYWYRQTLGQGPEFLTYFQNEAQLEKSRLLSDRFSAERPKGSFSTLEIQRTEQGDSAMYLCASSLRPGLAYVDEQFFGPGTRLTVL.

The CDR3 DNA reads TGTGCCAGTAGTTCGGCAGGGGGCGCACTGGACGAGCAGTACTTC. It is translated as CASSSAGGALDEQYF. The rearrangement links TRBV19 to TRBJ2-7; TRBD1 agrees at 8 bases. The CDR3 spans 15 residues. The trim removed 5 bases at V and 5 bases at J, leaving 11 bases unmatched. Per the germline V gene, CDR1 is LNHDA and CDR2 is SQIVND (reference sequence).

This clone is a singleton in its sample. V and J are TRBV7-8 and TRBJ1-2; maybe TRBD1 (6 bases). The germline V gene encodes CDR1 SGHVS and CDR2 FQNEAQ. V was clipped by 5 bases and J by 2 bases, with 21 bases between them. This CDR3 comprises 17 residues. CDR3 DNA sequence: TGTGCCAGCAGCCCTCTTCCGGCAGGGGCGGTAAACTATGGCTACACCTTC. Its protein is CASSPLPAGAVNYGYTF.

The chain is built from TRBV5-4 and TRBJ2-7; the D gene is possibly TRBD1 (6 bases). The germline V gene has CDR1 SGHNT and CDR2 YYREEE (reference sequence). The CDR3 contains 14 residues. The V end lost 0 bases, the J end lost 4 bases, and 11 bases lay between the germline ends. The CDR3 bases are TGTGCCAGCAGCTTGGGGACAGTTGTTTACGAGCAGTACTTC. Its translation: CASSLGTVVYEQYF.